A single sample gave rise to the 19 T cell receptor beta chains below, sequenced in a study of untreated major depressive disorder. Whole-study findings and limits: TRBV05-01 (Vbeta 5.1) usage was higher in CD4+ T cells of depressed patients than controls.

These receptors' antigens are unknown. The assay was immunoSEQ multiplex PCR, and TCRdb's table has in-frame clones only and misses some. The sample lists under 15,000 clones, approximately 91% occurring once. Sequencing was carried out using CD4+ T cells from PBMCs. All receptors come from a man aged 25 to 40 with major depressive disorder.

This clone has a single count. CDR3 region: CASSPQGGDTGELFF. The CDR3 coding sequence is TGTGCCAGCAGCCCCCAGGGAGGGGACACCGGGGAGCTGTTTTTT. The rearrangement links TRBV9 to TRBJ2-2; TRBD2 agrees at 7 bases. V trimming: 4 bases; J trimming: 3 bases; junction bases outside the gene matches: 6. CDR1 is SGDLS and CDR2 is YYNGEE in the germline V gene. This CDR3 spans 15 amino acids. Drawing the rest from reference TRBV9 and TRBJ2-2, the complete variable domain is DSGVTQTPKHLITATGQRVTLRCSPRSGDLSVYWYQQSLDQGLQFLIQYYNGEERAKGNILERFSAQQFPDLHSELNLSSLELGDSALYFCASSPQGGDTGELFFGEGSRLTVL.

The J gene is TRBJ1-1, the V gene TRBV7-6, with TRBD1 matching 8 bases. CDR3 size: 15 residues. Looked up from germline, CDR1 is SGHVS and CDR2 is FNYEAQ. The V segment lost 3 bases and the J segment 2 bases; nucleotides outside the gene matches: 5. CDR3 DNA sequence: TGTGCCAGCAGCTTGGACAGGGTCGGAAACACTGAAGCTTTCTTT. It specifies CASSLDRVGNTEAFF.

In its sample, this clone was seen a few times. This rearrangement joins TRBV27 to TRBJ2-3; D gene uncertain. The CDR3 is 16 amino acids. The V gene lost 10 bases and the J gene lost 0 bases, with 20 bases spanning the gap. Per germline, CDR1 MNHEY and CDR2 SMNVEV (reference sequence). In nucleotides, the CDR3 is TGTGCCACCCTCTCGGACGGGTATGCTAGCACAGATACGCAGTATTTT. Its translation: CATLSDGYASTDTQYF.

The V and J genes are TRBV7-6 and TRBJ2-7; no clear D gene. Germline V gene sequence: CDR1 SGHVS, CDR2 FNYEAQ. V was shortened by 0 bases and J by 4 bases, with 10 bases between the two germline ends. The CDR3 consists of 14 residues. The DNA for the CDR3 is TGTGCCAGCAGCTTAGCGGCCACTGGGTACGAGCAGTACTTC. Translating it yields CASSLAATGYEQYF.

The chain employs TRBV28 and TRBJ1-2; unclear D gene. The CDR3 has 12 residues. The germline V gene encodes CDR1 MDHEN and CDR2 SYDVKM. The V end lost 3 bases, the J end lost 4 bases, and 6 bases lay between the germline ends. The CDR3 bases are TGTGCCAGCAGTTTTGGCAGCTATGGCTACACCTTC. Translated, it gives CASSFGSYGYTF.

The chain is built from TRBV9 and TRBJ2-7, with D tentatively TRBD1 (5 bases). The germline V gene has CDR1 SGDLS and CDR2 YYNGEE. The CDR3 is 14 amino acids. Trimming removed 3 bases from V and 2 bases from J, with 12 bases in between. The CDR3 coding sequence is TGTGCCAGCAGCGCCGACAGTCCTCCCTACGAGCAGTACTTC. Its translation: CASSADSPPYEQYF.

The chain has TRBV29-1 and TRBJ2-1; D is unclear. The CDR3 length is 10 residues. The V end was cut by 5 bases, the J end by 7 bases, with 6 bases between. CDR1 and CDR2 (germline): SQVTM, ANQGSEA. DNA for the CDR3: TGCAGCGTTAGGGTGAATGAGCAGTTCTTC. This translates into CSVRVNEQFF.

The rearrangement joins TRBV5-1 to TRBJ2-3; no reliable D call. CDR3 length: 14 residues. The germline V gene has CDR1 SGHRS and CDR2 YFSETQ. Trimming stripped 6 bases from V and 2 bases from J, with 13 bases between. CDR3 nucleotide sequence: TGCGCCAGCAAGGTCAGGAGTTTCACAGATACGCAGTATTTT. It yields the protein CASKVRSFTDTQYF.

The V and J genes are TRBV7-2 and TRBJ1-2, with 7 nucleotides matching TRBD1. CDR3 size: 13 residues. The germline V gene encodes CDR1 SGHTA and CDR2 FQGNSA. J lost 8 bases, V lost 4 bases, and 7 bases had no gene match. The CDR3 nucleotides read TGTGCCAGCAGCTCTGACAGGGTGAGGGGCTACACCTTC. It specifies CASSSDRVRGYTF.

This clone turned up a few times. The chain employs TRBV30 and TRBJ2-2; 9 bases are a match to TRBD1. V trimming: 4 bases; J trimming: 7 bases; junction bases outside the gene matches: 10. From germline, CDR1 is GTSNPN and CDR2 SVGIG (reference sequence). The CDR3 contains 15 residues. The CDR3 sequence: CAWTIRDRADGELFF. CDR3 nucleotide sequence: TGTGCCTGGACCATACGGGACAGGGCGGACGGGGAGCTGTTTTTT.

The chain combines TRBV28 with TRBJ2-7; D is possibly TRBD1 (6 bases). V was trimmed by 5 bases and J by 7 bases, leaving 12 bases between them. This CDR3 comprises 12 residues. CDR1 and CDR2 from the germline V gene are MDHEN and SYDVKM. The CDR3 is CASSRTALEQYF. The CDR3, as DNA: TGTGCCAGCAGTAGGACAGCCCTTGAGCAGTACTTC.

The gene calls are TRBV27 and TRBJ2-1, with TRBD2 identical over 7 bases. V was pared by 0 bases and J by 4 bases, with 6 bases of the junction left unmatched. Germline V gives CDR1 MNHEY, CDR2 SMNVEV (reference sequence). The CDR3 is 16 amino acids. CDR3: CASSLSGQGGYNEQFF. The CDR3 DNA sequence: TGTGCCAGCAGTTTATCTGGGCAGGGAGGGTACAATGAGCAGTTCTTC.

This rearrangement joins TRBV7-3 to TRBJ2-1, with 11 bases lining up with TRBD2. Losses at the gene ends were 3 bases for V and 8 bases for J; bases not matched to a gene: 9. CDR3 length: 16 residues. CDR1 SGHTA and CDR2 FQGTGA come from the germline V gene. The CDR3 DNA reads TGTGCCAGCAGCTTTGGTAGCGGGGGGGCCGGAGATGAGCAGTTCTTC. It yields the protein CASSFGSGGAGDEQFF. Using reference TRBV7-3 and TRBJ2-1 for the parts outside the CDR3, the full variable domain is GAGVSQTPSNKVTEKGKYVELRCDPISGHTALYWYRQSLGQGPEFLIYFQGTGAADDSGLPNDRFFAVRPEGSVSTLKIQRTERGDSAVYLCASSFGSGGAGDEQFFGPGTRLTVL.

The DNA of the CDR3 is TGTGCCAGCAGCCGGGACTTCAGCTCCTACGAGCAGTACTTC. Amino acid sequence: CASSRDFSSYEQYF. This sequence joins TRBV7-6 and TRBJ2-7; tentative D call: TRBD2 (6 bases). Trimming left V 5 bases short and J 0 bases short, with 11 bases between. From germline, CDR1 is SGHVS and CDR2 FNYEAQ. The CDR3 totals 14 residues.

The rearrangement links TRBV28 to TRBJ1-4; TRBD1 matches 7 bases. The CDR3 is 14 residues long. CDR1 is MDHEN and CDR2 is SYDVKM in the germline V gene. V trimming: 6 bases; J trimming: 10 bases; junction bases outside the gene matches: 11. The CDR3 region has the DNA TGTGCCAGCAGCACCGGGACAGTAGAGGGAAAACTGTTTTTT. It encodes CASSTGTVEGKLFF.

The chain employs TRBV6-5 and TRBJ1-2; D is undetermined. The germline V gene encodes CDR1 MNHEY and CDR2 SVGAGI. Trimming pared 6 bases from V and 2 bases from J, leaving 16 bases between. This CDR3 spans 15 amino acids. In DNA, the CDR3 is TGTGCCAGCAGCCCGGCAAGGATATCGAACTATGGCTACACCTTC. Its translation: CASSPARISNYGYTF.

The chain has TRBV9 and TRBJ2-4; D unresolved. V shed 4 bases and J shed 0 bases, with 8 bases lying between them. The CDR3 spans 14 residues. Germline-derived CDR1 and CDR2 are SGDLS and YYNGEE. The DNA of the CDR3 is TGTGCCAGCAGCCCCGTCCTAGCCAAAAACATTCAGTACTTC. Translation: CASSPVLAKNIQYF.

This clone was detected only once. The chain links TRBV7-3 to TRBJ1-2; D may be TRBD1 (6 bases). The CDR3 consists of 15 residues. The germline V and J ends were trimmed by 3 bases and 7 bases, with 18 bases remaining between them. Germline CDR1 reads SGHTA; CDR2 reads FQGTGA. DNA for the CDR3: TGTGCCAGCAGCTTCCGGACAGAAGGGGCGGGTGGCTACACCTTC. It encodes CASSFRTEGAGGYTF.

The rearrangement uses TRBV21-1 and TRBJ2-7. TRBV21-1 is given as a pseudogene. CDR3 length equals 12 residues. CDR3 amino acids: CASRDGLYEQYF. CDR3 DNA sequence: TGTGCCAGCAGGGACGGGTTATACGAGCAGTACTTC.